Only one count was recorded for the clone carrying this T cell receptor beta chain. No antigen is known for it. There are 15 residues in the CDR3. The germline V gene encodes CDR1 ENHRY and CDR2 SYGVKD. The V gene lost 3 bases and the J gene lost 6 bases, with 14 bases spanning the gap. The data stem from a study of identical twins. General observations from the study: Cross-sectional statistics underpinned the conclusions; the same donors were not followed. Potential partial confounding of zero-insertion analyses by invariant MAIT and iNKT cells was noted.

TCRdb used MiXCR to reprocess the 5' RACE reads, holding one entry per CDR3 protein. This sample has 550,000 to 800,000 distinct CDR3 sequences, with 7% to 7.5% found just once. The donor group consisted entirely of healthy Caucasians. The same specimen was also included in a second study, on yellow fever vaccine responses in identical twins.

Sequenced material: PBMCs. The receptor was isolated from a woman between 18 and 30 years old in good health. The chain employs TRBV10-3 and TRBJ2-2; D remains unclear. The CDR3, as DNA: TGTGCCATCAGTGACCCACCGACGGTTGCCGGGGAGCTGTTTTTT. It encodes CAISDPPTVAGELFF.